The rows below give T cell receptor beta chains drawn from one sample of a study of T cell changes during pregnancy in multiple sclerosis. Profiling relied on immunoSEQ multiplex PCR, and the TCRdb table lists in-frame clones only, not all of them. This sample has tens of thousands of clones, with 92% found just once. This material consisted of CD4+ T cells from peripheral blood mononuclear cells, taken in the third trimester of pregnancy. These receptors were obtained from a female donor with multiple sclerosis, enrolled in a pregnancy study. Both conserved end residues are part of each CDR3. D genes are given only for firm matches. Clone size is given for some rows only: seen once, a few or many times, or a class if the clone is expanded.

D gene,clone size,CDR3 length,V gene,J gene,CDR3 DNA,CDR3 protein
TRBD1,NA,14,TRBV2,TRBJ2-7,TGTGCCAGCAGGCTCGGACAGGGGGCTCTCGAGCAGTACTTC,CASRLGQGALEQYF
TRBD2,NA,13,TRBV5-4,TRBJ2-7,TGTGCCAGCAGCTTGGTTCCAGCGGGGGAGCAGTACTTC,CASSLVPAGEQYF
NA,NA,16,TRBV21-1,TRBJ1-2,TGTGCCAGCAGCAAAGTTGGGGAGGGACCTCGCCCAGGCTACACCTTC,CASSKVGEGPRPGYTF
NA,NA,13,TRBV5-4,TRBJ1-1,TGTGCCAGCAGCTTTAATGGGCGGGCTGAAGCTTTCTTT,CASSFNGRAEAFF
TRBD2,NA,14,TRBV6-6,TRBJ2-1,TGTGCCAGCAGAGATAGGGGAGGGCTCAATGAGCAGTTCTTC,CASRDRGGLNEQFF
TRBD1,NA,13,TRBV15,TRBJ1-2,TGTGCCACCAGCAGACCGGGACAGGGAATCTACACCTTC,CATSRPGQGIYTF
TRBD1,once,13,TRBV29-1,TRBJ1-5,TGCAGCGTTGGGACAGGGGGCAGTCAGCCCCAGCATTTT,CSVGTGGSQPQHF
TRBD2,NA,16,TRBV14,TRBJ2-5,TGTGCCAGCAGCCCTCCGGGACTAGCGGGAGGAGAGACCCAGTACTTC,CASSPPGLAGGETQYF
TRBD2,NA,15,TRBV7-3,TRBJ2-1,TGTGCCAGCAGCCTAGGACTAGCAGACCACAATGAGCAGTTCTTC,CASSLGLADHNEQFF
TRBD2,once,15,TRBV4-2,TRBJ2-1,TGTGCCAGCAGCCAAGATAGGACTAGCAAATCGGTATTGTTCTTC,CASSQDRTSKSVLFF
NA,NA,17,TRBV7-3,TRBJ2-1,TGTGCCAGCAGCTTAACGGTAACTCTACAGCCCTACAATGAGCAGTTCTTC,CASSLTVTLQPYNEQFF
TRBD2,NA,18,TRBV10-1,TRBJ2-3,TGCGCCAGGGCCCCTTATTCAATACTAGCGGGGTGCACAGATACGCAGTATTTT,CARAPYSILAGCTDTQYF
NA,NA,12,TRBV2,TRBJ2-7,TGTGCCAGCAGGAGCAGGAAATACGAGCAGTACTTC,CASRSRKYEQYF
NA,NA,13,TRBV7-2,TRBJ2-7,TGTGCCAGCAGCTTGTACTCCACCTACGAGCAGTACTTC,CASSLYSTYEQYF
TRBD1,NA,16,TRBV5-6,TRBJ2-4,TGTGCCAGCAGCAGGGACAGGGTCGGAGCCAAAAACATTCAGTACTTC,CASSRDRVGAKNIQYF
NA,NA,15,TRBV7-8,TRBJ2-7,TGTGCCAGCAGCCCGAGGGGGGGTATATCCTACGAGCAGTACTTC,CASSPRGGISYEQYF
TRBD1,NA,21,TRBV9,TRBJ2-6,TGTGCCAGCAGCGTAAGGCCCCCACGACAGGGGACTTACTCTGGGGCCAACGTCCTGACTTTC,CASSVRPPRQGTYSGANVLTF
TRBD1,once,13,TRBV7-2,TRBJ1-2,TGTGCCAGCAGCGAACGACAGGGCGGCGGCTACACCTTC,CASSERQGGGYTF
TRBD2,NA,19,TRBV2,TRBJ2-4,TGTGCCAGCAGTGAATTTTCAGCGGGAGGGCTTAGTGACAAAAACATTCAGTACTTC,CASSEFSAGGLSDKNIQYF
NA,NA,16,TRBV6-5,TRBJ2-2,TGTGCCAGCAGTTACGGGAGGGGGGTACGATCCGGGGAGCTGTTTTTT,CASSYGRGVRSGELFF
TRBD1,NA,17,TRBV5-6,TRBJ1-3,TGTGCCAGCAGCTTGGCCCGAAAAGGGGGCGCTGGAAACACCATATATTTT,CASSLARKGGAGNTIYF
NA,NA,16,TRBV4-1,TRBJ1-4,TGCGCCAGCAGCCAAGATTCTCCAGGGGCGAAGGAAAAACTGTTTTTT,CASSQDSPGAKEKLFF
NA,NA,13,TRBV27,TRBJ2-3,TGTGCCAGCAGTTTATCGCCGGGACTCCTGCAGTATTTT,CASSLSPGLLQYF
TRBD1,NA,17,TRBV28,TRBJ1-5,TGTGCCAGCAGCATATGGACAGGGGCAGGTAGCAATCAGCCCCAGCATTTT,CASSIWTGAGSNQPQHF
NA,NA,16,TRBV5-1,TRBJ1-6,TGCGCCAGCAGCTTGGATCCCCACAGTTTTAATTCACCCCTCCACTTT,CASSLDPHSFNSPLHF
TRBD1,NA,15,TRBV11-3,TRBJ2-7,TGTGCCAGCAGCTGGAGACAGGGGTCTTCCCACGAGCAGTACTTC,CASSWRQGSSHEQYF
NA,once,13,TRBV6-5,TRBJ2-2,TGTGCCAGCAGTTACTCAGCTTCCGGGGAGCTGTTTTTT,CASSYSASGELFF
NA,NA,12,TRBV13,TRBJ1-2,TGTGCCAGCAGCCCGAGGAATTATGGCTACACCTTC,CASSPRNYGYTF
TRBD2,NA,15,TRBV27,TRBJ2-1,TGTGCCAGCAGTTTCCTTAGCGGGACCCCCAATGAGCAGTTCTTC,CASSFLSGTPNEQFF
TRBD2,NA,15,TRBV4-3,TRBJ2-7,TGCGCCAGCAGCCCCTTAGCGGGACCTACCTACGAGCAGTACTTC,CASSPLAGPTYEQYF
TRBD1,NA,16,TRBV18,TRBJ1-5,TGTGCCAGCTCACCAGACAGGGCAGCGGGCAATCAGCCCCAGCATTTT,CASSPDRAAGNQPQHF
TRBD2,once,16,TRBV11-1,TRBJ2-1,TGTGCCAGCAGCCAGGGGACTAGCGGGTTGGTGGATGAGCAGTTCTTC,CASSQGTSGLVDEQFF
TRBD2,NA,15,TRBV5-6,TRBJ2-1,TGTGCCAGCAGCTACCGACTAGCGGGATGGAATGAGCAGTTCTTC,CASSYRLAGWNEQFF
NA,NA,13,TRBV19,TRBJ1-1,TGTGCCAGTACCTTTAGTGCGAACACTGAAGCTTTCTTT,CASTFSANTEAFF
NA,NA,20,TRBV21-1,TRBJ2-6,TGTGCCAGCAGCAAAGCGGGGACTAGCGGGAGTGTCTCTGGGGCCAACGTCCTGACTTTC,CASSKAGTSGSVSGANVLTF
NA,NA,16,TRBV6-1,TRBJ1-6,TGTGCCAGCAGTGAAGGTCAGGGCTCCTATAATTCACCCCTCCACTTT,CASSEGQGSYNSPLHF
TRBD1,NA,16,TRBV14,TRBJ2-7,TGTGCCAGCAGCCGGGCCGGGACAGGGGCTTCCTACGAGCAGTACTTC,CASSRAGTGASYEQYF
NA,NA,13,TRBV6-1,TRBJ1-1,TGTGCCAGCATACTAACAAAGAACACTGAAGCTTTCTTT,CASILTKNTEAFF
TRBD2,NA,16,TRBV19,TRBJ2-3,TGTGCCAGTAGCTTCGGCGGGGGAGCAACCACAGATACGCAGTATTTT,CASSFGGGATTDTQYF
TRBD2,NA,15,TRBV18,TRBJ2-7,TGTGCCAGCTCACCTCCCGGGGGAGGGAGCTACGAGCAGTACTTC,CASSPPGGGSYEQYF